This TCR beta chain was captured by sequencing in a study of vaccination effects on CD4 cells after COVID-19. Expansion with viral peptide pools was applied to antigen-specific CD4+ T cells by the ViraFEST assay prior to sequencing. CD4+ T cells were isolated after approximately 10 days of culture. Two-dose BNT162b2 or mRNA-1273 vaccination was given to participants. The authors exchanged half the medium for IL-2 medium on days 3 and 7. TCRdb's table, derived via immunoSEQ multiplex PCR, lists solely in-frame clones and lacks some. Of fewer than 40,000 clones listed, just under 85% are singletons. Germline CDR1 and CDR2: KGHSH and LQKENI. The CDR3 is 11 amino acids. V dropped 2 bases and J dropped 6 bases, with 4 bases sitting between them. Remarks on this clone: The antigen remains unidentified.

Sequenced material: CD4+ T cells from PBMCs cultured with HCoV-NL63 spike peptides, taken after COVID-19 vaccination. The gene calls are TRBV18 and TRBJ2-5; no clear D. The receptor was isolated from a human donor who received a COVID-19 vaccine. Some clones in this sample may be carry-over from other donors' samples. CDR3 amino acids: CASSPEKTQYF. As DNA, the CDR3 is TGTGCCAGCTCACCAGAGAAGACCCAGTACTTC.